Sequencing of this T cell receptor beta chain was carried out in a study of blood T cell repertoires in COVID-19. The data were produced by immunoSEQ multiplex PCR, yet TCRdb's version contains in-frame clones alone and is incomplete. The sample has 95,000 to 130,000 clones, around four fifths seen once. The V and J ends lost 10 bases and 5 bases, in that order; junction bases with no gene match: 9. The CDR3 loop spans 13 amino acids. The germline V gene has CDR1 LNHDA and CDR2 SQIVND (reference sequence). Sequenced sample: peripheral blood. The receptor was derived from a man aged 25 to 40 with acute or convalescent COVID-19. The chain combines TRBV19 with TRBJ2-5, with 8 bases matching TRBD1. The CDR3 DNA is TGTGCCACCGGACAGGGCCGGTGGGAGACCCAGTACTTC. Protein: CATGQGRWETQYF.